A single sample is the source of the 19 T cell receptor beta chains below, sequenced in a study of T cells in women clearing cervical HPV infection. Sequencing was performed with immunoSEQ multiplex PCR; in TCRdb, only in-frame clones are kept and a portion is missing. Found here are 35,000 to 45,000 clones; the top ten clones hold more than 1%. The sample consisted of blood buffy coat. These receptors all come from a woman between 18 and 70 years old with a cervical HPV16 infection that either progressed to CIN3+ or cleared (not recorded which).

As concerns this clone: Read sequence stops 3 residues before the CDR3 end, and the germline J gene provides the missing end. The V call is TRBV29-1, the J call TRBJ2-3; TRBD2 matches at 7 bases. Germline V lookup: CDR1 SQVTM, CDR2 ANQGSEA. The CDR3 is 15 residues long. The sequenced part of the CDR3 DNA is TGCAGCGTTAGCGGGACCCACCCCGACCAAGAGACG. Its protein product is CSVSGTHPDQET. The entire CDR3 sequence reads CSVSGTHPDQETQYF.

Worth noting for this clone: Read sequence stops 3 residues before the CDR3 end, and the germline J gene provides the missing end. The gene calls are TRBV29-1 and TRBJ2-5; tentative D call: TRBD1 (5 bases). Germline V gives CDR1 SQVTM, CDR2 ANQGSEA. Trimming stripped 3 bases from V and 7 bases from J, with 21 bases between. The CDR3 contains 15 residues. CDR3 sequence reads: CSVDRGSTNWGTQYF. The sequenced CDR3 bases are TGCAGCGTTGATAGGGGCAGCACAAATTGGGGGACC.

About this clone itself: The CDR3 end falls 3 residues outside the read, so it is completed with the germline J gene. This chain joins TRBV2 and TRBJ1-1; D unclear. CDR1 and CDR2 (germline): SNHLY, FYNNEI. Trimming took 0 bases from V and 5 from J, leaving 13 bases between them. This CDR3 is 15 amino acids long. The sequenced CDR3 bases are TGTGCCAGCAGTGAAGCCCGGGGTAGTACGACTGAA. As protein: CASSEARGSTTE. The whole CDR3 reads CASSEARGSTTEAFF.

Points on this clone: The observed sequence ends 3 residues before the CDR3 terminus, with the missing tail filled in from the germline J gene. The genes are TRBV30 and TRBJ2-7, with TRBD2 as a possible D gene (6 bases). V shed 2 bases and J shed 3 bases, with 8 bases lying between them. Germline CDR1 is GTSNPN and CDR2 is SVGIG (reference sequence). The CDR3 is 12 amino acids. Here the CDR3 reads CAWSWGDYEQYF. The CDR3 bases that were read are TGTGCCTGGAGTTGGGGGGACTACGAG.

Concerning this clone itself: The read ends 3 residues before the CDR3 terminus; that terminus is restored from the germline J gene. The genes are TRBV7-8 and TRBJ1-2; D perhaps matches TRBD1 (6 bases). The germline V gene encodes CDR1 SGHVS and CDR2 FQNEAQ. The CDR3 sequence is 14 residues long. V gave up 2 bases and J gave up 4 bases, with 11 bases separating them. The covered CDR3 bases are TGTGCCAGCAGCTTAACAAACAGGGCCTATGGC. This gives the protein CASSLTNRAYG. The whole CDR3 region reads CASSLTNRAYGYTF.

Comment on this clone: With the read ending 3 residues before the CDR3 end, the germline J gene is used to fill in that end. The sample contains more than one DNA sequence encoding this CDR3. The J gene is TRBJ1-3, the V gene TRBV5-1, with D tentatively TRBD1 (5 bases). CDR3 length: 15 residues. V was clipped by 0 bases and J by 3 bases, with 10 bases between them. Germline loops: CDR1 SGHRS, CDR2 YFSETQ. CDR3: CASSLAAGFGNTIYF. CDR3 bases read: TGCGCCAGCAGCTTGGCCGCAGGGTTTGGAAACACC.

Notes on this clone: The read gets to within 3 residues of the CDR3 end, and the germline J gene fills in the rest. The J gene is TRBJ2-1, the V gene TRBV19, with D unresolved. Trimming stripped 3 bases from V and 0 bases from J, with 9 bases between. Germline V lookup: CDR1 LNHDA, CDR2 SQIVND (reference sequence). The CDR3 covers 15 residues. The CDR3 DNA, read in part, is TGTGCCAGTAGTATCGGTCCTAGCTCCTACAATGAG. This gives the protein CASSIGPSSYNE. The CDR3 in its entirety is CASSIGPSSYNEQFF.

The DNA read from the CDR3 is TGCAGTGCGACTTATCTAGCGGGAGTGTCCCACGAG. Translated: CSATYLAGVSHE. The full CDR3 sequence reads CSATYLAGVSHEQYF. The chain carries TRBV20-1 and TRBJ2-7; 10 nucleotides match TRBD2. Sequencing ends 3 residues short of the CDR3 end; the germline J gene provides the rest. The junction had 13 bases not matched to a gene; V was cut back by 6 bases and J by 5 bases. Germline V CDR1 and CDR2: DFQATT, SNEGSKA (reference sequence). CDR3 length: 15 amino acids.

Note on this clone: The read gets to within 3 residues of the CDR3 end, and the germline J gene fills in the rest. The V call is TRBV7-3, the J call TRBJ2-1; D is perhaps TRBD2 (5 bases). This CDR3 contains 14 residues. Per the germline V gene, CDR1 is SGHTA and CDR2 is FQGTGA. The V end was cut by 5 bases, the J end by 2 bases, with 10 bases between. Here the CDR3 reads CASSPSGPYNEQFF. Partial CDR3 DNA: TGTGCCAGCAGCCCGAGCGGTCCCTACAATGAG.

CDR3 region: CSATFRGPGYGYTF. The sequenced CDR3 bases are TGCAGTGCTACCTTCAGGGGGCCTGGATATGGC. This chain joins TRBV20-1 and TRBJ1-2; 8 bases align to TRBD1. Read data end 3 residues before the CDR3 end; the end is taken from the germline J gene. Germline-derived CDR1 and CDR2 are DFQATT and SNEGSKA (reference sequence). The CDR3 covers 14 residues. J lost 5 bases, V lost 4 bases, and 9 bases had no gene match.

About this clone: The DNA ends 3 residues before the CDR3 does, and the rest of the CDR3 is filled in from the germline J gene. The genes are TRBV12-5 and TRBJ2-2; D perhaps matches TRBD1 (5 bases). Looked up from germline, CDR1 is LGHNT and CDR2 is FRNRAP. V dropped 7 bases and J dropped 2 bases, with 23 bases sitting between them. The CDR3 runs to 18 residues. The part of the CDR3 DNA that was read is TGTGCTAGTGCCTCAACCCCTGACGGCAGGGTAAACACCGGGGAG. The encoded protein is CASASTPDGRVNTGE. The whole CDR3 sequence reads CASASTPDGRVNTGELFF.

Worth noting for this clone: From the germline J gene comes the end of the CDR3, since the read stops 3 residues before it. The rearrangement joins TRBV18 to TRBJ1-2; perhaps TRBD1 as D (5 bases). Trimming shortened V by 6 bases and J by 6 bases, and 11 bases separated the two germline ends. Germline lookup yields CDR1 KGHSH and CDR2 LQKENI. The CDR3 is 12 amino acids. The CDR3 spells CASSPMGHGYTF. The sequenced CDR3 bases are TGTGCCAGCTCCCCGATGGGGCATGGC. Full variable domain (missing parts from reference TRBV18 and TRBJ1-2): NAGVMQNPRHLVRRRGQEARLRCSPMKGHSHVYWYRQLPEEGLKFMVYLQKENIIDESGMPKERFSAEFPKEGPSILRIQQVVRGDSAAYFCASSPMGHGYTFGSGTRLTVV.

CDR3 sequence reads: CSARVSVYGYTF. The sequenced part of the CDR3 DNA is TGCAGTGCTAGAGTCTCAGTATATGGC. The J gene is TRBJ1-2, the V gene TRBV20-1; D is ambiguous. Read sequence stops 3 residues before the CDR3 end, and the germline J gene provides the missing end. The CDR3 contains 12 residues. The V gene's germline CDR1 is DFQATT and CDR2 SNEGSKA (reference sequence). Deletions cut 1 base from V and 5 bases from J, with 8 bases between.

Comment on this clone: The read finishes 3 residues shy of the CDR3 end, and the germline J gene is used to complete it. This sequence joins TRBV7-6 and TRBJ2-2; TRBD1 might be the D (6 bases). The CDR3 loop spans 17 amino acids. Germline CDR1 reads SGHVS; CDR2 reads FNYEAQ. V lost 5 bases and J lost 3, with 19 bases in between. The DNA read from the CDR3 is TGTGCCAGCAGCCTACCTGTAACAGGGCAGGACACCGGGGAG. It yields the protein CASSLPVTGQDTGE. The full CDR3 protein is CASSLPVTGQDTGELFF.

To note about this clone: The sequenced fragment ends 3 residues before the CDR3 boundary, so the rest is inferred from the germline J gene. This chain links TRBV20-1 with TRBJ2-1, with 11 bases fitting TRBD1. Germline-derived CDR1 and CDR2 are DFQATT and SNEGSKA (reference sequence). This CDR3 comprises 15 residues. The J segment lost 8 bases and the V segment lost 6 bases, leaving 12 bases of the junction unmatched. The sequenced CDR3 bases are TGCAGTGCCACCAACACGAGGACAGGGGGCCATGAG. It is translated as CSATNTRTGGHE. The full CDR3 is CSATNTRTGGHEQFF.

A word on this clone: The read ends 3 residues before the CDR3 terminus; that terminus is restored from the germline J gene. The chain links TRBV5-1 to TRBJ1-2; D remains unclear. V gave up 0 bases and J gave up 2 bases, with 5 bases separating them. Germline V gene lookup returns CDR1 SGHRS and CDR2 YFSETQ. The CDR3 loop spans 13 amino acids. The CDR3 bases that were read are TGCGCCAGCAGCTTGGGTCAGAACTATGGC. It is translated as CASSLGQNYG. The entire CDR3 reads CASSLGQNYGYTF.

Turning to this clone: The read halts 3 residues ahead of the CDR3 end, with the missing end drawn from the germline J gene. The chain combines TRBV7-6 with TRBJ2-6; D gene unclear. V lost 2 bases, J lost 0 bases, and 11 bases lay in between. The CDR3 is 17 residues long. The germline gives CDR1 SGHVS, CDR2 FNYEAQ. The sequenced part of the CDR3 DNA is TGTGCCAGCAGCTTATCGTCGGCTAGCTCTGGGGCCAACGTC. Protein product: CASSLSSASSGANV. The entire CDR3 reads CASSLSSASSGANVLTF.

With respect to this clone: The read comes to an end 3 residues before the CDR3 does, leaving the germline J gene to fill in the end. This sequence joins TRBV19 and TRBJ2-3; possibly TRBD2 for D (6 bases). Germline V gene data show CDR1 as LNHDA and CDR2 as SQIVND (reference sequence). V was trimmed by 3 bases and J by 5 bases, leaving 15 bases between them. The CDR3 loop spans 15 amino acids. The CDR3 bases that were read are TGTGCCAGTAGTATTTTGGGCTCCGGGGGAGATACG. Translation: CASSILGSGGDT. From start to end, the CDR3 is CASSILGSGGDTQYF.

The DNA read from the CDR3 is TGTGCCAGTAGCCGATCATTCAGTGCAACTAATGAAAAA. It translates to CASSRSFSATNEK. The full-length CDR3 reads as CASSRSFSATNEKLFF. This chain links TRBV19 with TRBJ1-4, with D uncertain. The CDR3 end lies 3 residues beyond the end of the read and is filled in from the germline J gene. CDR1 and CDR2 from the germline V gene are LNHDA and SQIVND (reference sequence). This CDR3 region has 16 residues. V lost 6 bases, J lost 0 bases, and 14 bases lay in between. Variable domain in full (rest from reference TRBV19 and TRBJ1-4): DGGITQSPKYLFRKEGQNVTLSCEQNLNHDAMYWYRQDPGQGLRLIYYSQIVNDFQKGDIAEGYSVSREKKESFPLTVTSAQKNPTAFYLCASSRSFSATNEKLFFGSGTQLSVL.